The sequence of this TCR beta chain was determined in a study of CD8 T cells in ankylosing spondylitis. Study-wide results and caveats: Ankylosing spondylitis blood appeared to carry a characteristic TCR beta motif of roughly eight highly homologous variants. Reactive arthritis synovial fluid and blood were previously reported to contain some motif variants. In peripheral blood, disease-linked CD8+ clones occurred at relatively low frequencies.

For this clonotype: Its antigen is still unknown.

Quantitative 5'-RACE was performed with molecular barcodes, and it yielded the TCR beta libraries. TCRdb re-derived calls from the 5' RACE reads in MiXCR, one entry per CDR3 protein. The sample lists roughly 100,000 distinct CDR3 sequences, approximately 25% occurring once. V trimming: 6 bases; J trimming: 8 bases; junction bases outside the gene matches: 7. Germline CDR1 reads KGHDR; CDR2 reads SFDVKD. There are 14 residues in the CDR3. The sequenced material came from synovial fluid, either unsorted or a sorted T cell fraction (not recorded which). V gene TRBV24-1 combines with J gene TRBJ1-2, with 11 bases lining up with TRBD1. This sequence originates from a male donor with ankylosing spondylitis. CDR3 protein: CATSQGQGAVGYTF. CDR3 in DNA: TGTGCCACCAGTCAAGGACAGGGGGCTGTCGGCTACACCTTC.